This entry lists 16 T cell receptor beta chains sequenced from one sample in a study of blood T cell repertoires in COVID-19. Repertoires were generated with immunoSEQ multiplex PCR, while TCRdb's copy carries only in-frame clones and drops some. The data hold about 290,000 clones, with around 90% observed a single time. The sequenced material came from peripheral blood. The receptors derive from a woman aged 40 to 50 who had recovered from COVID-19.

This clone has only one observation. This sequence joins TRBV27 and TRBJ1-5; 8 bases map to TRBD1. The CDR3 runs 15 residues. Losses at the gene ends were 5 bases for V and 6 bases for J; bases not matched to a gene: 9. In germline, CDR1 is MNHEY, CDR2 SMNVEV (reference sequence). The CDR3 region is CASSRWQGAGQPQHF. The CDR3 DNA reads TGTGCCAGCAGTCGCTGGCAGGGGGCAGGTCAGCCCCAGCATTTT.

The chain carries TRBV23-1 and TRBJ2-2; D is unclear. TRBV23-1 is noted as an ORF with a role that remains uncertain. Trimming cost V 3 bases and J 3 bases, with 5 bases left between them. This CDR3 region has 13 residues. CDR3 in DNA: TGCGCCAGCAGTCAGAGTGACACCGGGGAGCTGTTTTTT. Translated: CASSQSDTGELFF.

The chain employs TRBV3-1 (or the pseudogene TRBV3-2) and TRBJ2-7; D not certain. The V end was cut by 0 bases, the J end by 9 bases, with 12 bases between. The CDR3 runs 13 residues. The germline CDR1 and CDR2 sequences are LGHDT and YNNKEL (reference sequence). CDR3 DNA: TGTGCCAGCAGCCAAGATCGGCGCGGAAGGCAGTACTTC. Protein: CASSQDRRGRQYF.

The chain carries TRBV28 and TRBJ1-5; D unresolved. Germline V CDR1 and CDR2: MDHEN, SYDVKM. The CDR3 consists of 14 residues. Trimming removed 6 bases from V and 6 bases from J, with 15 bases in between. The CDR3 nucleotides read TGTGCCAGCAGCCCCGGTGGTAGCGGTCAGCCCCAGCATTTT. It yields the protein CASSPGGSGQPQHF. Combining the CDR3 with reference TRBV28 and TRBJ1-5 gives the whole variable domain DVKVTQSSRYLVKRTGEKVFLECVQDMDHENMFWYRQDPGLGLRLIYFSYDVKMKEKGDIPEGYSVSREKKERFSLILESASTNQTSMYLCASSPGGSGQPQHFGDGTRLSIL.

As for this clone: The same CDR3 also results from other DNA sequences found in this sample. The chain combines TRBV6-5 with TRBJ2-1; 13 nucleotides match TRBD2. Germline CDR1 and CDR2: MNHEY and SVGAGI. The length of the CDR3 is 15 residues. V shed 6 bases and J 4 bases; nucleotides not matched to a gene: 3. This chain's CDR3 is CASRRTSGSYNEQFF. The CDR3 DNA reads TGTGCCAGCAGAAGGACTAGCGGGAGTTACAATGAGCAGTTCTTC.

The gene calls are TRBV5-5 and TRBJ2-2, with a possible D match to TRBD2 (6 bases). This CDR3 region has 15 residues. Trimming stripped 1 base from V and 2 bases from J, with 9 bases between. Germline V gene sequence: CDR1 SGHKS, CDR2 YYEKEE (reference sequence). The CDR3 region is CASSLSGRNTGELFF. The CDR3 DNA reads as TGTGCCAGCAGCTTGTCCGGGAGAAACACCGGGGAGCTGTTTTTT. The complete variable domain, with remaining parts taken from reference TRBV5-5 and TRBJ2-2, reads DAGVTQSPTHLIKTRGQQVTLRCSPISGHKSVSWYQQVLGQGPQFIFQYYEKEERGRGNFPDRFSARQFPNYSSELNVNALLLGDSALYLCASSLSGRNTGELFFGEGSRLTVL.

This clone showed up just once. This chain joins TRBV28 and TRBJ2-1, with a possible D match to TRBD2 (6 bases). This CDR3 comprises 13 residues. Germline CDR1 reads MDHEN; CDR2 reads SYDVKM. Trimming shortened V by 7 bases and J by 9 bases, and 16 bases separated the two germline ends. CDR3 amino acids: CASTLGGKIEQFF. CDR3 nucleotide sequence: TGTGCCAGCACCCTAGGCGGGAAGATTGAGCAGTTCTTC.

The chain's CDR3 is CASRTKQGGSYEQYF. As DNA, the CDR3 is TGTGCCAGCAGAACAAAACAGGGGGGGTCCTACGAGCAGTACTTC. The rearrangement uses TRBV27 and TRBJ2-7; D might be TRBD1 (8 bases). Germline V gene data show CDR1 as MNHEY and CDR2 as SMNVEV (reference sequence). The CDR3 is 15 amino acids. V was shortened by 6 bases and J by 1 base, with 16 bases between the two germline ends.

The gene calls are TRBV7-8 and TRBJ1-5, with 11 bases identical to TRBD1. The CDR3 spans 15 residues. V lost 5 bases to trimming and J lost 6 bases; unmatched junction nucleotides: 6. From germline, CDR1 is SGHVS and CDR2 FQNEAQ. CDR3 DNA: TGTGCCAGCAGCGCCGGGACAGGGGGGGGTCAGCCCCAGCATTTT. Translation gives CASSAGTGGGQPQHF.

The V gene is TRBV2, the J gene TRBJ1-2; TRBD1 aligns across 8 bases. Germline V CDR1 and CDR2: SNHLY, FYNNEI. CDR3 length: 12 amino acids. V shed 5 bases and J 8 bases; nucleotides not matched to a gene: 4. The CDR3 reads CASSPGQGGYTF. The CDR3, as DNA: TGTGCCAGCAGTCCCGGACAGGGAGGCTACACCTTC.

V usage is TRBV4-1 and J usage is TRBJ2-7, with 12 bases that match TRBD2. Germline CDR1 reads MGHRA; CDR2 reads YSYEKL. CDR3 length equals 17 residues. The J segment lost 2 bases and the V segment lost 0 bases, leaving 5 bases of the junction unmatched. The CDR3 is CASSQDWGTSGPYEQYF. The CDR3 DNA reads TGCGCCAGCAGCCAAGATTGGGGGACTAGCGGGCCCTACGAGCAGTACTTC.

The chain recombines TRBV10-3 with TRBJ2-5, with 8 bases matching TRBD1. CDR1 and CDR2 from the germline V gene are ENHRY and SYGVKD. V lost 10 bases, J lost 6 bases, and 10 bases stayed unmatched. This CDR3 is built from 13 residues. CDR3 loop: CATRPGQGKTQYF. DNA for the CDR3: TGTGCCACCCGACCCGGACAGGGTAAGACCCAGTACTTC.

The chain combines TRBV27 with TRBJ2-1; 8 bases map to TRBD1. Germline CDR1 is MNHEY and CDR2 is SMNVEV (reference sequence). This CDR3 has 18 amino acids. Trimming cost V 4 bases and J 3 bases; bases outside gene matches: 14. The CDR3 sequence: CASSSQGAQNSLYNEQFF. CDR3 bases: TGTGCCAGCAGTTCCCAGGGGGCCCAAAACTCCCTCTACAATGAGCAGTTCTTC.

The chain combines TRBV6-6 with TRBJ1-5; 10 nucleotides agree with TRBD1. CDR1 MNHNY and CDR2 SVGAGI come from the germline V gene (reference sequence). The CDR3 contains 16 residues. V was clipped by 6 bases and J by 7 bases; unmatched bases: 12. Here the CDR3 reads CASSLKSGTGDQPQHF. The CDR3 coding sequence is TGTGCCAGCAGCCTAAAAAGCGGGACAGGGGACCAGCCCCAGCATTTT.

This chain uses TRBV28 with TRBJ2-5; tentative D call: TRBD2 (6 bases). In germline, CDR1 is MDHEN, CDR2 SYDVKM. The CDR3 extends over 14 amino acids. Trimming took off 6 bases at V and 0 bases at J, with 11 bases between the two ends. DNA of the CDR3: TGTGCCAGCAGCCTCACGGGGGACCAAGAGACCCAGTACTTC. Its translation: CASSLTGDQETQYF.

V gene TRBV6-5 combines with J gene TRBJ1-2; maybe TRBD1 (5 bases). CDR1 and CDR2 (germline): MNHEY, SVGAGI. V lost 6 bases to trimming and J lost 4 bases, with 15 bases between them. This CDR3 contains 14 residues. CDR3 loop: CASSVDGGSYGYTF. The CDR3 DNA follows: TGTGCCAGCAGCGTGGATGGGGGGAGCTATGGCTACACCTTC.